This record looks at one TCR beta chain sequence and its context. TCRdb recomputed calls from the 5' RACE reads with MiXCR, one row per CDR3 protein. The sample holds 84,000 or so distinct CDR3 sequences, about 4.3% seen once. This sample's time point: longitudinal time-point 3. The starting material, 2 million PBMCs stored at -80 C, gave rise to the unsorted libraries. The entry originates in a study of neurological immune-mediated disorders. The CDR3 is made up of 13 amino acids. The V and J ends lost 3 bases and 3 bases respectively, with 8 bases between them. The source material was PBMCs. This TCR was recovered from a woman in her sixties or seventies with multiple sclerosis. The rearrangement links TRBV12-3 or TRBV12-4 to TRBJ1-1; a possible D gene is TRBD1 (6 bases). CDR3 DNA sequence: TGTGCCAGCAGTTTCAAGGGGGACACTGAAGCTTTCTTT. It translates to CASSFKGDTEAFF.